The rows below give T cell receptor beta chains drawn from one sample of a study of post-analysis software for immune sequencing data. Each CDR3 protein is one row after TCRdb ran MiXCR on the PCR reads. The table has over 250,000 distinct CDR3 sequences, 30% to 45% seen once; the top ten hold under 5.5%. The sample consisted of blood. The receptors stem from a girl between 10 and 17 years old with multiple sclerosis. Each CDR3 is given with its conserved first and last residue. A D gene is named only where the DNA matches it firmly. Clone sizes are given selectively: once, few, many, or a class where the clone is expanded.

abundance | j_gene | d_gene | v_gene | CDR3aa | CDR3nt
NA | TRBJ2-4 | NA | TRBV19 | CASSIGQSLAKNIQYF | TGTGCCAGTAGTATCGGGCAGTCTCTAGCCAAAAACATTCAGTACTTC
few | TRBJ1-1 | TRBD1 | TRBV2 | CASSFRGANTEAFF | TGTGCCAGCAGTTTCAGGGGGGCGAACACTGAAGCTTTCTTT
many | TRBJ2-1 | NA | TRBV10-3 | CAISLATDEQFF | TGTGCCATCAGTCTAGCGACGGATGAGCAGTTCTTC
few | TRBJ2-1 | TRBD2 | TRBV20-1 | CSASALAGAGLETQFF | TGCAGTGCTAGTGCGCTAGCGGGAGCGGGGCTGGAGACCCAGTTCTTC
NA | TRBJ2-3 | TRBD2 | TRBV20-1 | CSAGGGRVDTQYF | TGCAGTGCCGGAGGAGGGAGGGTGGATACGCAGTATTTT
NA | TRBJ2-7 | NA | TRBV4-1 | CASSQLNYGAYEQYF | TGCGCCAGCAGCCAACTTAATTACGGCGCCTACGAGCAGTACTTC
many | TRBJ1-4 | NA | TRBV20-1 | CSARSGATNEKLFF | TGCAGTGCTAGATCAGGGGCAACTAATGAAAAACTGTTTTTT
many | TRBJ2-5 | NA | TRBV12-3/TRBV12-4 | CASSKGGQETQYF | TGTGCCAGCAGCAAGGGGGGCCAAGAGACCCAGTACTTC
few | TRBJ1-3 | NA | TRBV29-1 | CSVGTGTWDGNTIYF | TGCAGCGTTGGGACCGGGACCTGGGATGGAAACACCATATATTTT
NA | TRBJ2-1 | TRBD2 | TRBV3-1 | CASSPLVAGGSNEQFF | TGCGCCAGCAGCCCCCTCGTAGCGGGGGGCTCCAATGAGCAGTTCTTC
many | TRBJ1-5 | NA | TRBV20-1 | CSAGSNQPQHF | TGCAGTGCGGGGTCCAATCAGCCCCAGCATTTT
NA | TRBJ2-7 | NA | TRBV5-1 | CASSSSGGFGKQYF | TGCGCCAGCAGCTCTTCTGGGGGGTTTGGCAAGCAGTACTTC
NA | TRBJ2-3 | NA | TRBV11-2 | CASSPTGHSTDTQYF | TGTGCCAGCAGCCCTACAGGGCACAGCACAGATACGCAGTATTTT
many | TRBJ2-3 | TRBD2 | TRBV4-1 | CASSRLAGNTDTQYF | TGCGCCAGCAGCCGACTAGCGGGTAACACAGATACGCAGTATTTT
few | TRBJ2-3 | TRBD2 | TRBV10-3 | CAITGLAGVGYF | TGTGCCATCACTGGACTAGCGGGAGTAGGGTATTTT
NA | TRBJ1-5 | TRBD1 | TRBV16 | CASSRPFQGVQPQHF | TGTGCCAGCAGCCGCCCCTTTCAGGGGGTTCAGCCCCAGCATTTT
many | TRBJ2-5 | TRBD1 | TRBV20-1 | CSARAPGGRRETQYF | TGCAGTGCTAGAGCCCCAGGGGGCAGGCGAGAGACCCAGTACTTC
few | TRBJ1-5 | TRBD1 | TRBV7-8 | CASSLQGAWDSNQPQHF | TGTGCCAGCAGCTTACAGGGGGCATGGGATAGCAATCAGCCCCAGCATTTT
once | TRBJ2-2 | TRBD2 | TRBV5-1 | CASSWRETTGELFF | TGCGCCAGCAGCTGGCGGGAGACCACCGGGGAGCTGTTTTTT
NA | TRBJ2-4 | TRBD1 | TRBV3-1 | CASSPLLGQGRGIQYF | TGTGCCAGCAGCCCACTCCTGGGACAGGGGAGGGGCATTCAGTACTTC
many | TRBJ2-1 | TRBD1 | TRBV20-1 | CSATGQYNEQFF | TGCAGTGCTACGGGACAGTACAATGAGCAGTTCTTC
NA | TRBJ2-5 | NA | TRBV6-2/TRBV6-3 | CASSQDRGETQYF | TGTGCCAGCAGCCAGGACAGAGGAGAGACCCAGTACTTC
few | TRBJ2-1 | TRBD2 | TRBV12-3/TRBV12-4 | CASSLAPGTSGYNEQFF | TGTGCCAGCAGTCTAGCTCCCGGGACTAGCGGGTACAATGAGCAGTTCTTC
NA | TRBJ1-1 | TRBD1 | TRBV14 | CAGSLRQGNTEAFF | TGTGCCGGCAGCCTTCGACAGGGGAACACTGAAGCTTTCTTT
many | TRBJ1-1 | NA | TRBV6-5 | CASRNTLLNTEAFF | TGTGCCAGCAGAAACACTTTGCTAAACACTGAAGCTTTCTTT
NA | TRBJ2-2 | TRBD2 | TRBV7-3 | CASSSGLAVGELFF | TGTGCCAGCAGCTCGGGACTAGCGGTCGGGGAGCTGTTTTTT
NA | TRBJ2-7 | TRBD2 | TRBV6-5 | CASKRSGGVSYEQYF | TGTGCCAGCAAGCGAAGCGGGGGGGTCTCCTACGAGCAGTACTTC
once | TRBJ1-1 | NA | TRBV12-3/TRBV12-4 | CASSNTPNTEAFF | TGTGCCAGCAGCAATACACCGAACACTGAAGCTTTCTTT
few | TRBJ1-4 | TRBD1 | TRBV3-1 | CASSQVSGGGEKLFF | TGTGCCAGCAGCCAAGTGTCAGGGGGCGGTGAAAAACTGTTTTTT
NA | TRBJ1-2 | NA | TRBV28 | CASRTRDGSYYGYTF | TGTGCCAGCAGAACCAGGGACGGAAGTTACTATGGCTACACCTTC
NA | TRBJ2-1 | TRBD1 | TRBV28 | CASSSPGTGGHEQFF | TGTGCCAGCAGTTCGCCAGGGACAGGGGGCCATGAGCAGTTCTTC
NA | TRBJ2-7 | NA | TRBV4-2 | CASSQEGRGLSYEQYF | TGTGCCAGCAGCCAAGAGGGGCGGGGGCTCTCCTACGAGCAGTACTTC
many | TRBJ2-2 | TRBD1 | TRBV7-9 | CASSGQGRGGELFF | TGTGCCAGCAGCGGACAGGGACGGGGCGGGGAGCTGTTTTTT
NA | TRBJ2-5 | TRBD1 | TRBV6-2/TRBV6-3 | CAGRPGQSRRTQYF | TGTGCCGGCAGACCGGGACAGAGTAGACGGACCCAGTACTTC
NA | TRBJ2-7 | NA | TRBV28 | CASSPTTGNLYEQYF | TGTGCCAGCAGTCCCACTACAGGGAACCTTTACGAGCAGTACTTC
few | TRBJ1-5 | NA | TRBV20-1 | CSARDHEGVQPQHF | TGCAGTGCTAGAGATCACGAAGGTGTCCAGCCCCAGCATTTT
many | TRBJ1-4 | TRBD1 | TRBV5-1 | CASSSGQGREKLFF | TGCGCCAGCAGCTCGGGACAGGGTCGTGAAAAACTGTTTTTT
NA | TRBJ1-1 | NA | TRBV20-1 | CSAPAGPRNTEAFF | TGCAGTGCTCCCGCCGGACCGCGGAACACTGAAGCTTTCTTT
many | TRBJ2-3 | NA | TRBV6-1 | CASSELDGVDTQYF | TGTGCCAGCAGTGAATTGGACGGAGTAGATACGCAGTATTTT
NA | TRBJ2-1 | NA | TRBV29-1 | CSVVGGLGYNEQFF | TGCAGCGTTGTGGGCGGCCTGGGATACAATGAGCAGTTCTTC
NA | TRBJ2-5 | TRBD2 | TRBV20-1 | CSATLGLAGEETQYF | TGCAGTGCTACTCTGGGACTAGCGGGAGAGGAGACCCAGTACTTC
NA | TRBJ1-1 | NA | TRBV13 | CASSARQELRRTFF | TGTGCCAGCAGCGCCCGACAAGAGTTAAGGAGGACTTTCTTT
many | TRBJ1-5 | TRBD1 | TRBV11-2 | CASSLTTGGNNQPQHF | TGTGCCAGCAGCTTGACAACAGGGGGCAACAATCAGCCCCAGCATTTT
NA | TRBJ1-2 | NA | TRBV20-1 | CSARDGGPYGYTF | TGCAGTGCTAGAGACGGGGGCCCCTATGGCTACACCTTC
NA | TRBJ1-2 | NA | TRBV5-1 | CASSLKPEDRRVGGYTF | TGCGCCAGCAGCTTAAAGCCCGAGGACCGCCGGGTTGGAGGCTACACCTTC